The source of this TCR beta chain is a study of coeliac disease. Study background: Each coeliac patient was active, refractory type I, or diet-controlled. The study queried TRBV7-2 bias without high-resolution HLA data. General study findings and limits: The authors considered this approach unsuitable for unbiased detection of gliadin-specific T cells.

Repertoires were generated with immunoSEQ multiplex PCR, while TCRdb's copy carries only in-frame clones and drops some. The sample consists of under 2,500 clones, roughly three fifths of them appearing once. To note about this clone: No antigen is known for it.

V shed 0 bases, J shed 4 bases, and the junction held 16 bases outside the gene matches. CDR3 length: 20 residues. Germline CDR1 LGHNA, CDR2 YSLEER. The chain links TRBV4-3 to TRBJ2-1; 9 positions agree with TRBD2. The TCR was taken from a woman in her 70s with celiac disease on a gluten-free diet. The sequencing input was intraepithelial lymphocytes from the gut. CDR3 in DNA: TGCGCCAGCAGCCAAGACGGGGGGGGAGGTAGCGGGAGATCATACAATGAGCAGTTCTTC. Translating gives CASSQDGGGGSGRSYNEQFF.